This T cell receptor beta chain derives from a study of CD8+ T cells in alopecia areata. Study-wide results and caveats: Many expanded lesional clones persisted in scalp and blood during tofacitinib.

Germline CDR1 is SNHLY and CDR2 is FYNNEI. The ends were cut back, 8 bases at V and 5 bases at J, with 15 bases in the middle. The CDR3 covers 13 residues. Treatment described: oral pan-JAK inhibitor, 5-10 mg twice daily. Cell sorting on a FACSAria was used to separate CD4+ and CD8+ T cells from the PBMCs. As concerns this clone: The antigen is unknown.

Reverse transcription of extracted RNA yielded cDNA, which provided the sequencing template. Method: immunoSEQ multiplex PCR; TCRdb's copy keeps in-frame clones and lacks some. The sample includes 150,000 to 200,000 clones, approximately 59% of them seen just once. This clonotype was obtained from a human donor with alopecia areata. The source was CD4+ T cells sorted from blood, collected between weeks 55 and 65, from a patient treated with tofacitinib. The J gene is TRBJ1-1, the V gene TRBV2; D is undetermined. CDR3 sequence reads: CASGRDRRTEAFF. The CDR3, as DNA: TGTGCCAGCGGCCGTGATAGGCGGACTGAAGCTTTCTTT.